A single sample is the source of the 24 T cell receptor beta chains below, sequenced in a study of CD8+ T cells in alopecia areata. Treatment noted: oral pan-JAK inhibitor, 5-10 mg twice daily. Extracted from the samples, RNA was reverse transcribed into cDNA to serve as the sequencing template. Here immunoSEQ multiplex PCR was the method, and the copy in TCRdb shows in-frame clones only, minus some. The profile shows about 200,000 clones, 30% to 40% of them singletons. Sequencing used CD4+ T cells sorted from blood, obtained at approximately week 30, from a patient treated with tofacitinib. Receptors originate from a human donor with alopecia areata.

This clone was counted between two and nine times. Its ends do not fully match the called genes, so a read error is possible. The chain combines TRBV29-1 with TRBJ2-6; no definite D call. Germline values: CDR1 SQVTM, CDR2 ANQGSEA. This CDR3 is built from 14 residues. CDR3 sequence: CSVERVPGANVLTF. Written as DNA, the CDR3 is TGCAGCGTAGAAAGGGTCCCTGGAGCCAACGTCCTGACTTTC.

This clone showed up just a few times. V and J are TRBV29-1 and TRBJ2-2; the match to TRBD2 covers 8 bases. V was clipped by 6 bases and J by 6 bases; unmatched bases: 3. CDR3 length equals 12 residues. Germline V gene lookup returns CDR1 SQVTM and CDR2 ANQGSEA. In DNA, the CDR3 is TGCAGCGTCGCGGGAGGCCCCGGGGAGCTGTTTTTT. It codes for CSVAGGPGELFF.

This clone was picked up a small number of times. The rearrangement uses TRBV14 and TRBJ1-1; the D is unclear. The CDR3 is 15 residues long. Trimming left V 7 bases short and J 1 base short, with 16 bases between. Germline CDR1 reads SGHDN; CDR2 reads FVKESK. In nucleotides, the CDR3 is TGTGCCAGCACCCCACAGCAGCACCGGAACACTGAAGCTTTCTTT. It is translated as CASTPQQHRNTEAFF.

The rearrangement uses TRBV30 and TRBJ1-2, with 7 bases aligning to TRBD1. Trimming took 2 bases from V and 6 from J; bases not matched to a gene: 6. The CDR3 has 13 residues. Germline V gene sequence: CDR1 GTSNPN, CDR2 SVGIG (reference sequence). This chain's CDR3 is CAWSSQGFNGYTF. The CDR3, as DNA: TGTGCCTGGAGTTCACAGGGGTTTAATGGCTACACCTTC.

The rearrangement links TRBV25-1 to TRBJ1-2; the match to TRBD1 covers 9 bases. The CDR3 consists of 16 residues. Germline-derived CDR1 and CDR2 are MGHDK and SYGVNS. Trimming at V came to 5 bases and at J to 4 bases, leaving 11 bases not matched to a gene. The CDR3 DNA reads TGTGCCAGCAGTCATATATCACAGGGGGCGAGCTATGGCTACACCTTC. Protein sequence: CASSHISQGASYGYTF.

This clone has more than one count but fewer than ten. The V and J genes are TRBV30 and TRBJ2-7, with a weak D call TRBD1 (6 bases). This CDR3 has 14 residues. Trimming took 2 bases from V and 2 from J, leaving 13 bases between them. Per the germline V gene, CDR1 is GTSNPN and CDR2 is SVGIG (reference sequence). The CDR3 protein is CAWSRQGSAYEQYF. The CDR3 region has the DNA TGTGCCTGGAGTCGTCAGGGGAGCGCCTACGAGCAGTACTTC.

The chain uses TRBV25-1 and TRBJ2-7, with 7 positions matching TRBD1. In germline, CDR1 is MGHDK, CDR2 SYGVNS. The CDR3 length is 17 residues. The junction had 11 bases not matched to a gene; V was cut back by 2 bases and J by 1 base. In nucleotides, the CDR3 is TGTGCCAGCAGTGAAGGGTGGCGGCGACAGGGATCCTACGAGCAGTACTTC. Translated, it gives CASSEGWRRQGSYEQYF.

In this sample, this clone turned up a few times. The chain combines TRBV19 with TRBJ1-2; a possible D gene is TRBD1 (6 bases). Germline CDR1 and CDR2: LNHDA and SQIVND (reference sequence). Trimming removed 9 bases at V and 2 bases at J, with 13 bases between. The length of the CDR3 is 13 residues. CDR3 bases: TGTGCCAGCCGGGACACCAACAACTATGGCTACACCTTC. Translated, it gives CASRDTNNYGYTF.

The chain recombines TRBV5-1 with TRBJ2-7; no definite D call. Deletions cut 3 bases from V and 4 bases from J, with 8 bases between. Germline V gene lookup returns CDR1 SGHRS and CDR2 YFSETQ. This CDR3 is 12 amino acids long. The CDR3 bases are TGCGCCAGCAGCTCGGACGGTTACGAGCAGTACTTC. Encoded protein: CASSSDGYEQYF.

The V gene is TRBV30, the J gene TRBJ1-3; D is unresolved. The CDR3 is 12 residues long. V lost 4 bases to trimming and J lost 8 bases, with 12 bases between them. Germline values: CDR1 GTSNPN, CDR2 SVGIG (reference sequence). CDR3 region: CAWKRSGDTIYF. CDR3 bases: TGTGCCTGGAAACGAAGTGGGGACACCATATATTTT.

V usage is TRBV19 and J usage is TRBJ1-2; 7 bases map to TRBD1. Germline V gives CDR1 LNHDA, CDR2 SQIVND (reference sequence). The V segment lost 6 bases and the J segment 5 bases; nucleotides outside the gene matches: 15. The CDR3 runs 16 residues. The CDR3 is CASSPLPRRTGYGYTF. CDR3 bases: TGTGCCAGTAGCCCTCTCCCCCGGCGGACAGGATATGGCTACACCTTC.

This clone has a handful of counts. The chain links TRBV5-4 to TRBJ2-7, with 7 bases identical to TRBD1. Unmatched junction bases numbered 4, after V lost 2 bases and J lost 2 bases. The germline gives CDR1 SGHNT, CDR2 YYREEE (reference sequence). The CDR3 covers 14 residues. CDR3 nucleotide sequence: TGTGCCAGCAGCTTCTACAGGGGAGCCTACGAGCAGTACTTC. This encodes CASSFYRGAYEQYF. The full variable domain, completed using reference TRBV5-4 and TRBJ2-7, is ETGVTQSPTHLIKTRGQQVTLRCSSQSGHNTVSWYQQALGQGPQFIFQYYREEENGRGNFPPRFSGLQFPNYSSELNVNALELDDSALYLCASSFYRGAYEQYFGPGTRLTVT.

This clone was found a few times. As DNA, the CDR3 is TGTGCCAGCAGCTGGGACACCGGGGAGCTGTTTTTT. It translates to CASSWDTGELFF. The chain employs TRBV5-4 and TRBJ2-2; no reliable D call. With 3 bases removed from V and 3 bases from J, the gap between germline ends came to 3 bases. The germline V gene encodes CDR1 SGHNT and CDR2 YYREEE (reference sequence). The CDR3 loop spans 12 amino acids.

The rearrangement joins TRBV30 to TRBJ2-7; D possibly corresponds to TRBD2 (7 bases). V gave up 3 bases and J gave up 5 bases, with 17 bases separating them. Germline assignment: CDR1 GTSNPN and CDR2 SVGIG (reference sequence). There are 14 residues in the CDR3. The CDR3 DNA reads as TGTGCCTGGAGCATGACGGGGGGCCGGAACGAGCAGTACTTC. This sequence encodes CAWSMTGGRNEQYF.

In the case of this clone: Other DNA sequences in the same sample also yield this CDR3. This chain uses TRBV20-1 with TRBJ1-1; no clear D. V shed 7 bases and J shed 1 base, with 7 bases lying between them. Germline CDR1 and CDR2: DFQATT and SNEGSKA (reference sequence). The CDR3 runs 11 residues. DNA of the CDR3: TGCAGTGTCCAACCGAACACTGAAGCTTTCTTT. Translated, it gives CSVQPNTEAFF.

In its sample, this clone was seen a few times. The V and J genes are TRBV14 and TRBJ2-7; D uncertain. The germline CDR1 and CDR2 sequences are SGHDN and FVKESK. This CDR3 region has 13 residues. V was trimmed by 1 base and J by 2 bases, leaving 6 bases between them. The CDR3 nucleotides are TGTGCCAGCAGCCAAGGGAGCCCCTACGAGCAGTACTTC. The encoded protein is CASSQGSPYEQYF.

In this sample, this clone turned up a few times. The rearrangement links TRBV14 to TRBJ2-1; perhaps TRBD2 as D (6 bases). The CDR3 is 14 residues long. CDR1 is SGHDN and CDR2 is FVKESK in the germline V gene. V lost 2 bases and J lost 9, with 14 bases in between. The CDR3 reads CASSQFRVSGEQFF. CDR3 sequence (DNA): TGTGCCAGCAGCCAATTCAGAGTTAGCGGTGAGCAGTTCTTC.

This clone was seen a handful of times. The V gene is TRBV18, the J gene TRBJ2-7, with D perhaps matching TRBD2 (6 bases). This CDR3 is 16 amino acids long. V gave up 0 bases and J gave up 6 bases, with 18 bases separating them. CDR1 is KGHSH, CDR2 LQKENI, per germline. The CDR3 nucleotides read TGTGCCAGCTCACCACCGTTGGGGACTGCGGCCGGCGAGCAGTACTTC. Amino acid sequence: CASSPPLGTAAGEQYF.

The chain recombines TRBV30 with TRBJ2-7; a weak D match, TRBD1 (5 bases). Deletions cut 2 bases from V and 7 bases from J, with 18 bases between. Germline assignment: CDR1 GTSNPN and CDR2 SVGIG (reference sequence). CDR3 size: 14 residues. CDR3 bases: TGTGCCTGGAGTAAGGGGTGGTTGGTAAGTGAGCAGTACTTC. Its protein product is CAWSKGWLVSEQYF.

In nucleotides, the CDR3 is TGTGCCAGCAGCCCATGGCCGGACAGGGGGCTGGGGGATACGCAGTATTTT. Translated: CASSPWPDRGLGDTQYF. The chain carries TRBV13 and TRBJ2-3; TRBD1 aligns across 11 bases. V was clipped by 5 bases and J by 6 bases; unmatched bases: 13. CDR1 and CDR2 from the germline V gene are PRHDT and FYEKMQ (reference sequence). The CDR3 sequence is 17 residues long.

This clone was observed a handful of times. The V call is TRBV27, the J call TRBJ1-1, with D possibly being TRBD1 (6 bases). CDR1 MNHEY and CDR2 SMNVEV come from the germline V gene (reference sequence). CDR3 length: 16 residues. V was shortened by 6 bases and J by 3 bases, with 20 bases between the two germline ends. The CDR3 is CASSRGGRLRDTEAFF. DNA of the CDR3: TGTGCCAGCAGCCGCGGGGGGCGCCTGAGGGACACTGAAGCTTTCTTT.

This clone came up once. The CDR3, as DNA: TGTGCCTGGAGCCCCGACAGTAATTCACCCCTCCACTTT. Amino acids: CAWSPDSNSPLHF. The chain combines TRBV30 with TRBJ1-6; D is possibly TRBD1 (5 bases). The CDR3 totals 13 residues. Germline V CDR1 and CDR2: GTSNPN, SVGIG (reference sequence). Trimming removed 3 bases from V and 6 bases from J, with 9 bases in between. Filled out from reference TRBV30 and TRBJ1-6, the complete variable domain reads SQTIHQWPATLVQPVGSPLSLECTVEGTSNPNLYWYRQAAGRGLQLLFYSVGIGQISSEVPQNLSASRPQDRQFILSSKKLLLSDSGFYLCAWSPDSNSPLHFGNGTRLTVT.

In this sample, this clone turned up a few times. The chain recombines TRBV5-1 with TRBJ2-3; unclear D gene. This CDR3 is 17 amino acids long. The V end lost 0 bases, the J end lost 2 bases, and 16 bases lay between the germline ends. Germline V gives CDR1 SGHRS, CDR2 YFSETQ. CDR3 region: CASSLALWQMITDTQYF. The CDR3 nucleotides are TGCGCCAGCAGCTTGGCCTTGTGGCAGATGATCACAGATACGCAGTATTTT.

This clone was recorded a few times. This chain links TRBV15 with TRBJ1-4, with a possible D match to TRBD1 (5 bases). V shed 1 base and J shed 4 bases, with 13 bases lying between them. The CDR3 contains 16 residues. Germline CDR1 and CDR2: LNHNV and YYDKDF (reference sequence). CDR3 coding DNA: TGTGCCACCAGCAGAGGACAGAGGATTGTTAATGAAAAACTGTTTTTT. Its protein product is CATSRGQRIVNEKLFF.